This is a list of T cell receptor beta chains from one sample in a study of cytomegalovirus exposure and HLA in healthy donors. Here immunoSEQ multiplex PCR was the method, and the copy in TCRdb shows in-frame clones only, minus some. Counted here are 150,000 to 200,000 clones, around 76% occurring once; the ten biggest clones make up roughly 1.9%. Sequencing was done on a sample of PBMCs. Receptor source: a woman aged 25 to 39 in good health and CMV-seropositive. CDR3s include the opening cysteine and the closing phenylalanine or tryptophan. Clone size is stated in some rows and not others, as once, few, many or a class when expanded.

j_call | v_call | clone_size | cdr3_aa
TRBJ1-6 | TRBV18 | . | CASSRQGSEDSPLHF
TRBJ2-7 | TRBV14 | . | CASSPAGDAYEQYF
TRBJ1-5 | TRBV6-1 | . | CASSRTGNQPQHF
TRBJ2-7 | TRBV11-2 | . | CASSWDRGHYEQYF
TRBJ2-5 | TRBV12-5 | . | CASGFMETQYF
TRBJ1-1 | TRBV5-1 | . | CASSQGANTEAFF
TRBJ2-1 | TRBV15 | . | CATSSPRDRGLSAHNEQFF
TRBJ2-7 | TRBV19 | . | CASTARSGDEQYF
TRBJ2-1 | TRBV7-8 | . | CASSPLSVAGGPEQFF
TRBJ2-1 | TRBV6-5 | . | CASSPLAYNEQFF
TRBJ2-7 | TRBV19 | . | CASSIDVATGPFGEQYF
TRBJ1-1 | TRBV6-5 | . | CASSYSRDRNTEAFF
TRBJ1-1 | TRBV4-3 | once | CASSQDERTEAFF
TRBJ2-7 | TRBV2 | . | CASSVRAQEIRQYF
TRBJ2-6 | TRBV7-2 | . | CASSLAGVGGANVLTF
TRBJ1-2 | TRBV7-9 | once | CASSYVTAYGYTF
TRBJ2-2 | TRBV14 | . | CASSPLMGAGRGGELFF
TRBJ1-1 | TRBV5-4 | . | CASSHTGRWDTEAFF
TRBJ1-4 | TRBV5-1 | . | CASSRGTASQELFF
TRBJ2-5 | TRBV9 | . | CASTDLREGGETQYF
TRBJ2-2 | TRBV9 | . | CASSVGTSGGYGELFF
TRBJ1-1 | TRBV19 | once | CASTGTGEIRGKAFF
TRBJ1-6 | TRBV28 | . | CASRYPTGSNSPLHF
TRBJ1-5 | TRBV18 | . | CASSGDSNQPQHF
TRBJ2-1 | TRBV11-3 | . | CASSLADRNNEQFF
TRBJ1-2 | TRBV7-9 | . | CASSTTSAGTDYGYTF
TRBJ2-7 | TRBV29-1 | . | CSVFLQGYEQYF
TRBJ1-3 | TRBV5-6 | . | CASSLGGHGNTIYF
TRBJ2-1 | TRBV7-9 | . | CASSLSSGRYNEQFF
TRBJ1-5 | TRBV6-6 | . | CASRPTGTVSNQPQHF
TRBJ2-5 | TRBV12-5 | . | CASGRAGGVETQYF
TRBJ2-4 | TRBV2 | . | CASSASAVAKNIQYF
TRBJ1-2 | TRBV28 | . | CASRPGHENYGYTF
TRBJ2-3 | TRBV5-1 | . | CASSKTSGGADTQYF
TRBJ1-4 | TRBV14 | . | CASSPSTGREKLFF
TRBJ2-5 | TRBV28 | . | CASSFTAHRDREETQYF
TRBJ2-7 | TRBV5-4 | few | CASSNKGGQGVYSYEQYF
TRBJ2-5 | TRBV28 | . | CASSLLGGGTQETQYF
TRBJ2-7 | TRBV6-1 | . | CASVGGQGIGEQYF
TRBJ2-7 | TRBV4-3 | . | CASSQVSGFGYEQYF
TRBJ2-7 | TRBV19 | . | CASSSFRGDHEQYF
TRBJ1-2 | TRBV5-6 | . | CASSYQQGVGYTF
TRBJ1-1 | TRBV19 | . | CASSSEIRQGNGTEAFF
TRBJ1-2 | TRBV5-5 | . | CASSLQPGYAGQGTGYTF
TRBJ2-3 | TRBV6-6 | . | CASSYKTSGGQDTQYF
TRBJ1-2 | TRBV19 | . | CASSQGQGRGYGYTF
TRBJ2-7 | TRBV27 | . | CASSFYGQGAGEQYF